This TCR beta chain was documented in a study of cytomegalovirus exposure and HLA in healthy donors. PCR used 60 Vbeta primers and 13 Jbeta primers. Only in-frame clones appear in the TCRdb table, and some are missing; sequencing was by immunoSEQ multiplex PCR. The sample holds about 150,000 clones, 55% to 75% seen once. Germline V gene lookup returns CDR1 GTSNPN and CDR2 SVGIG (reference sequence). The CDR3 runs to 14 residues. After removal of 2 bases from V and 6 bases from J, the junction contained 5 bases not matched to a gene. This clone appeared a few times. Sequenced sample: PBMCs. This receptor was obtained from a woman in her fifties or sixties in good health and CMV-seropositive. The chain has TRBV30 and TRBJ2-7, with 12 bases that match TRBD1. As DNA, the CDR3 is TGTGCCTGGAGTAAAGGGACAGGGGGCTCCGAGCAGTACTTC. Protein: CAWSKGTGGSEQYF.